The present entry profiles one T cell receptor (beta chain) with its context. The length of the CDR3 is 15 residues. Germline values: CDR1 SGHTA, CDR2 FQGNSA. Trimming took 3 bases from V and 4 from J; bases not matched to a gene: 2. This specimen belongs to a study of control samples from healthy donors and cancer patients. Here immunoSEQ multiplex PCR was the method, and the copy in TCRdb shows in-frame clones only, minus some. Seen here are tens of thousands of clones, 91% observed once, and the top ten hold around 17%. The source of this sequence is a man aged 45 to 65 in good health. Sequencing was performed on blood. The chain combines TRBV7-2 with TRBJ2-5; TRBD2 agrees at 13 bases. The CDR3 loop is CASSFRTSGGETQYF. The CDR3 nucleotides are TGTGCCAGCAGCTTCCGGACTAGCGGGGGAGAGACCCAGTACTTC.